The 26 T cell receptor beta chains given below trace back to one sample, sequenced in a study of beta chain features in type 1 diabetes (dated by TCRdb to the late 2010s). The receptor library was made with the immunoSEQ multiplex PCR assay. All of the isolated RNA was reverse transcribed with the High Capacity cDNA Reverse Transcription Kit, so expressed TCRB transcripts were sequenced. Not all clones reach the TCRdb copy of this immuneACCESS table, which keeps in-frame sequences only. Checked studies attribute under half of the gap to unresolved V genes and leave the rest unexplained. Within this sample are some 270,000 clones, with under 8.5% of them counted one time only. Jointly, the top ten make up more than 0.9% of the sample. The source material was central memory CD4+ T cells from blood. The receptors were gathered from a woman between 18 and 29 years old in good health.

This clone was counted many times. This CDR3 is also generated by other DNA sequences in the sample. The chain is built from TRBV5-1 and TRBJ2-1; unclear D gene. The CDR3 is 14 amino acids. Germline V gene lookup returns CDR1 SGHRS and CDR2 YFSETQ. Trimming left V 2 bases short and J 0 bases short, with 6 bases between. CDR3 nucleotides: TGCGCCAGCAGCTTAGGGAACTCCTACAATGAGCAGTTCTTC. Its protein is CASSLGNSYNEQFF.

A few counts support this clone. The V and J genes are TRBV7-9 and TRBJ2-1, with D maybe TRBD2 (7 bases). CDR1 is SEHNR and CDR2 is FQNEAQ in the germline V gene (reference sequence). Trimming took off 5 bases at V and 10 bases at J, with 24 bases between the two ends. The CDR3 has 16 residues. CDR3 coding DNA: TGTGCCAGCAGCCCTATCGAGGGGGGAGGGGCTTGGGAGCAGTTCTTC. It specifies CASSPIEGGGAWEQFF.

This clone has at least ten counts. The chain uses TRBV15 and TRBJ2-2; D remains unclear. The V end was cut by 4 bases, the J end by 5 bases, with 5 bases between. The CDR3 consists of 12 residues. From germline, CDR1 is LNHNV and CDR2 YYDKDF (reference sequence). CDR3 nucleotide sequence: TGTGCCACCAGCATGGGGACCGGGGAGCTGTTTTTT. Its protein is CATSMGTGELFF. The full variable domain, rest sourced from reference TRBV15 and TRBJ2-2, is DAMVIQNPRYQVTQFGKPVTLSCSQTLNHNVMYWYQQKSSQAPKLLFHYYDKDFNNEADTPDNFQSRRPNTSFCFLDIRSPGLGDTAMYLCATSMGTGELFFGEGSRLTVL.

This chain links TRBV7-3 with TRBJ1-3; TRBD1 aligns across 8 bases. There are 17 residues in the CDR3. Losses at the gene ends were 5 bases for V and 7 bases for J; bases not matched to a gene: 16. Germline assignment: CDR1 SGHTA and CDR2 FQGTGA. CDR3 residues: CASSTETGATIGNTIYF. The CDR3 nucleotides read TGTGCCAGCAGCACCGAGACAGGGGCGACAATCGGGAACACCATATATTTT. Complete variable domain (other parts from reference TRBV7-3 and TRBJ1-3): GAGVSQTPSNKVTEKGKYVELRCDPISGHTALYWYRQSLGQGPEFLIYFQGTGAADDSGLPNDRFFAVRPEGSVSTLKIQRTERGDSAVYLCASSTETGATIGNTIYFGEGSWLTVV.

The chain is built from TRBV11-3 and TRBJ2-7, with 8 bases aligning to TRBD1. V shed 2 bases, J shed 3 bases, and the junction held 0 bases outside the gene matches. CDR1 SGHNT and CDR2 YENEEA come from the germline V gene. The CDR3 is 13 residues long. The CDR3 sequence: CASSLTGGYEQYF. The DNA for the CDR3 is TGTGCCAGCAGCTTAACAGGGGGCTACGAGCAGTACTTC.

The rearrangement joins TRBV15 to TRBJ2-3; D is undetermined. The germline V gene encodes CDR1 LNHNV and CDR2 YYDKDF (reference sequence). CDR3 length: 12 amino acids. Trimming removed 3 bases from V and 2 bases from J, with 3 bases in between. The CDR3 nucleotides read TGTGCCACCAGCAGTTCCACAGATACGCAGTATTTT. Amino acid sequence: CATSSSTDTQYF.

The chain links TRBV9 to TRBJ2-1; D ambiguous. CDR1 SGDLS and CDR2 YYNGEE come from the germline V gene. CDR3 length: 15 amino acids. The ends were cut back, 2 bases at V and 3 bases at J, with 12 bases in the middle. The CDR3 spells CASSVEPEDYNEQFF. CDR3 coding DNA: TGTGCCAGCAGCGTCGAGCCCGAAGACTACAATGAGCAGTTCTTC.

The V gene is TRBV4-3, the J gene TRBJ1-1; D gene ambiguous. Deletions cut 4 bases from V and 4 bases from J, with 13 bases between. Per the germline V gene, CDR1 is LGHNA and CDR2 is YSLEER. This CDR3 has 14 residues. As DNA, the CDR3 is TGCGCCAGCAGCCTGGCAGGCGAATTCACTGAAGCTTTCTTT. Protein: CASSLAGEFTEAFF.

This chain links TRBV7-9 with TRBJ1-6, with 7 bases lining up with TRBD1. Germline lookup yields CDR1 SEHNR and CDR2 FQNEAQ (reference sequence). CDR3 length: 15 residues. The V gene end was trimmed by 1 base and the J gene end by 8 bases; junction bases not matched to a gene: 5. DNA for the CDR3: TGTGCCAGCAGCTTAGAAGCAGGGGGGGATTCACCCCTCCACTTT. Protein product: CASSLEAGGDSPLHF.

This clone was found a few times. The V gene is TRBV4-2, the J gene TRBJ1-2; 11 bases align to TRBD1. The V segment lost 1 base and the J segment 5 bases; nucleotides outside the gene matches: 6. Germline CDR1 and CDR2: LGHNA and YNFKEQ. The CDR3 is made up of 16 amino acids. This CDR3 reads CASSQGVGTGGYGYTF. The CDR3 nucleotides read TGTGCCAGCAGCCAAGGGGTAGGGACAGGGGGATATGGCTACACCTTC.

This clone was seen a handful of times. The CDR3 reads CASSQGFGQTNQPQHF. CDR3 coding DNA: TGTGCCAGCAGCCAAGGCTTTGGGCAGACCAATCAGCCCCAGCATTTT. V and J are TRBV4-2 and TRBJ1-5; the D is unclear. V was cut by 1 base and J by 3 bases, with 13 bases left in between. The CDR3 contains 16 residues. Germline V gives CDR1 LGHNA, CDR2 YNFKEQ.

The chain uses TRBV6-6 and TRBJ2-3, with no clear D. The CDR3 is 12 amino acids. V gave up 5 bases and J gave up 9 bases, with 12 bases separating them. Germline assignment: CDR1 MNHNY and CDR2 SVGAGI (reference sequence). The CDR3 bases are TGTGCCAGCAGTGGCCGTAGTGTCACGCAGTATTTT. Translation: CASSGRSVTQYF.

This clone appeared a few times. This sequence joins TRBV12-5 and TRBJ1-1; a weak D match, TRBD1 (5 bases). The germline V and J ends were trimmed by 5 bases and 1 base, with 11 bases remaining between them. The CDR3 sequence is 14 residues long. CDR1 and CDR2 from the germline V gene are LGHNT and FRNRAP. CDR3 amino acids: CASGTSDTNTEAFF. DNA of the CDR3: TGTGCTAGTGGTACTTCGGACACGAACACTGAAGCTTTCTTT.

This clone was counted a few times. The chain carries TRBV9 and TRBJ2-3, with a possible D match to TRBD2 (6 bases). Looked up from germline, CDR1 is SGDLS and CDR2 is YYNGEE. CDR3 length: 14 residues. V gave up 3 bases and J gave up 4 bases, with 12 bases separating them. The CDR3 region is CASSASGAADTQYF. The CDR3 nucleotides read TGTGCCAGCAGCGCGTCGGGAGCGGCAGATACGCAGTATTTT.

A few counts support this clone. CDR3 in DNA: TGTGCCAGCAGTAGCCGGGACCGACTTGAGGAGACCCAGTACTTC. Amino acids: CASSSRDRLEETQYF. This chain connects TRBV28 to TRBJ2-5; D tentatively fits TRBD1 or TRBD2 (5 bases each). CDR1 and CDR2 (germline): MDHEN, SYDVKM. The CDR3 length is 15 residues. V lost 5 bases to trimming and J lost 5 bases, with 18 bases between them.

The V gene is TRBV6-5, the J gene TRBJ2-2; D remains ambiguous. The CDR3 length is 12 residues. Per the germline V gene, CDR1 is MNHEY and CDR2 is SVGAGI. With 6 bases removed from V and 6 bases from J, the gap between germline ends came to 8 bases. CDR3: CASSREAGELFF. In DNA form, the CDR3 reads TGTGCCAGCAGCCGCGAGGCCGGGGAGCTGTTTTTT.

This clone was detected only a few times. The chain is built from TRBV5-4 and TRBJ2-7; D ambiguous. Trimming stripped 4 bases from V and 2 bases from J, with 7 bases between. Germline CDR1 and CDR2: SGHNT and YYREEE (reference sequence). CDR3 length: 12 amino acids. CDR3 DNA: TGTGCCAGCAGCCCTGATACCTACGAGCAGTACTTC. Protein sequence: CASSPDTYEQYF.

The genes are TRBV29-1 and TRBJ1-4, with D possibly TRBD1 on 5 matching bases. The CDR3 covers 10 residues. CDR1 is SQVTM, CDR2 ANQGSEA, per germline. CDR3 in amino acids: CGGGDEKLFF. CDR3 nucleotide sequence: TGCGGCGGGGGGGATGAAAAACTGTTTTTT.

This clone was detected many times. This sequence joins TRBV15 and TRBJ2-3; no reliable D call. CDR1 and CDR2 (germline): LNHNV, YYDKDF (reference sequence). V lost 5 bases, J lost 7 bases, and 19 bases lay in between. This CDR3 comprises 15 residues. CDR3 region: CATSDTDFRLHTQYF. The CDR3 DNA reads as TGTGCCACCAGCGACACAGATTTCCGCCTGCATACGCAGTATTTT.

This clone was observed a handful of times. CDR3 in DNA: TGTGCCAGCAGGACACCCGGGACAGAGAACACCGGGGAGCTGTTTTTT. This gives the protein CASRTPGTENTGELFF. This chain uses TRBV7-2 with TRBJ2-2, with 7 nucleotides matching TRBD1. Germline V gene data show CDR1 as SGHTA and CDR2 as FQGNSA. Trimming took 6 bases from V and 1 from J; bases not matched to a gene: 8. The CDR3 has 16 residues. The full variable domain, completed using reference TRBV7-2 and TRBJ2-2, is GAGVSQSPSNKVTEKGKDVELRCDPISGHTALYWYRQSLGQGLEFLIYFQGNSAPDKSGLPSDRFSAERTGGSVSTLTIQRTQQEDSAVYLCASRTPGTENTGELFFGEGSRLTVL.

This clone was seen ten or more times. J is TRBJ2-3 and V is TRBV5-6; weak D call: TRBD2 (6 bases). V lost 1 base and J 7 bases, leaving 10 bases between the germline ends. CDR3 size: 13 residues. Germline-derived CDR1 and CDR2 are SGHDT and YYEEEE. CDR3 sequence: CASSLRDSHTQYF. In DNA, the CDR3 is TGTGCCAGCAGCTTGCGGGACTCTCATACGCAGTATTTT.

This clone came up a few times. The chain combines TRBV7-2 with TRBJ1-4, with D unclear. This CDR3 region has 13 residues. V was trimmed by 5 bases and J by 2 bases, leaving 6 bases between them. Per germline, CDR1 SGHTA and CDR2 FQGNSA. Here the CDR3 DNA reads TGTGCCAGCAGCAGGAGTACTAATGAAAAACTGTTTTTT. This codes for CASSRSTNEKLFF.

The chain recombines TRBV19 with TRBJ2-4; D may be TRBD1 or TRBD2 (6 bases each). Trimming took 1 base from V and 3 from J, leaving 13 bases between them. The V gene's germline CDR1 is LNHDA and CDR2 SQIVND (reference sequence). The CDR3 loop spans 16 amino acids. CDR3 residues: CASSIVGGLGKNIQYF. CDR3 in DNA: TGTGCCAGTAGTATAGTAGGGGGGCTAGGCAAAAACATTCAGTACTTC.

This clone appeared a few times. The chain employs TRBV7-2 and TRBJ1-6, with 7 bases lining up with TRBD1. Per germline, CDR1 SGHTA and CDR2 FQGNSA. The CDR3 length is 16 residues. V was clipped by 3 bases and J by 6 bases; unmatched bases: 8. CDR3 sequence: CASSLEGALGNSPLHF. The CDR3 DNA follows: TGTGCCAGCAGCTTGGAGGGGGCCTTAGGTAATTCACCCCTCCACTTT.

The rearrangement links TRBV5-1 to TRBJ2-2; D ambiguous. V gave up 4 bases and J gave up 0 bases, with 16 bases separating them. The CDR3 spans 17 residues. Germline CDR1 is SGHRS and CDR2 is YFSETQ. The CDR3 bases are TGCGCCAGCAGCAGGGTCCCGACAAACACGAACACCGGGGAGCTGTTTTTT. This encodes CASSRVPTNTNTGELFF.

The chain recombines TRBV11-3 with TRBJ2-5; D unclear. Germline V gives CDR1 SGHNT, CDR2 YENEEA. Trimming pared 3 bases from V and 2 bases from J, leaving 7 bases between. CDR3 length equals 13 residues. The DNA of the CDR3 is TGTGCCAGCAGCTTCGCCACACAAGAGACCCAGTACTTC. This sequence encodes CASSFATQETQYF.